This T cell receptor (beta chain) was profiled in a study of PD-1 blockade in classical Hodgkin lymphoma. Data came from immunoSEQ multiplex PCR; TCRdb stores just in-frame clones and leaves some out. The table has about 20,000 clones, about 80% seen once. Whole-study findings and limits: Diversity similar to that of newly diagnosed patients was seen at baseline in complete responders.

All trial patients relapsed after autologous stem cell transplantation. The V end was cut by 7 bases, the J end by 6 bases, with 12 bases between. The CDR3 is 13 amino acids. Per germline, CDR1 SEHNR and CDR2 FQNEAQ (reference sequence). As concerns this clone: Its specificity is unknown.

This specimen was peripheral blood mononuclear cells (PBMCs), taken before the second cycle of nivolumab. The chain couples TRBV7-9 to TRBJ2-2; D uncertain. The clonotype originates from a human donor with classical Hodgkin lymphoma. This CDR3 reads CASTYSSPGELFF. The CDR3 nucleotides are TGTGCCAGCACCTATTCTAGTCCCGGGGAGCTGTTTTTT.